Each of the 24 T cell receptor beta chains below was sequenced from the same sample in a study of beta chain features in type 1 diabetes. Their specific antigens are unknown. Study-wide results and caveats: There was a moderate but significant shortening of TCRB CDR3s in all four CD4+ subsets of Type 1 diabetes patients.

The study reverse transcribed the entire isolated RNA, so it sequenced expressed TCRB transcripts. Profiling relied on immunoSEQ multiplex PCR, and the TCRdb table lists in-frame clones only, not all of them. The sample holds about 650,000 clones; approximately 13% are singletons and the top ten take approximately 0.11%. The sample was naive CD4+ T cells from blood. These receptor sequences come from a man aged 30-40 years with type 1 diabetes.

The CDR3, as DNA: TGTGCCAGCAGCCTAAGGTGGGGCGATTCACCCCTCCACTTT. Its protein product is CASSLRWGDSPLHF. The chain has TRBV5-4 and TRBJ1-6; weak D call: TRBD1 (5 bases). V gave up 4 bases and J gave up 8 bases, with 13 bases separating them. The germline CDR1 and CDR2 sequences are SGHNT and YYREEE (reference sequence). CDR3 length: 14 amino acids.

In its sample, this clone was seen a few times. The sample carries other DNA sequences with the same CDR3. This chain joins TRBV6-5 and TRBJ2-1, with a possible D match to TRBD1 (5 bases). Germline values: CDR1 MNHEY, CDR2 SVGAGI. The V end lost 10 bases, the J end lost 5 bases, and 9 bases lay between the germline ends. This CDR3 has 11 amino acids. CDR3 amino acids: CAIQGNNEQFF. As DNA, the CDR3 is TGTGCCATCCAGGGTAACAATGAGCAGTTCTTC.

This clone was observed a handful of times. The J gene is TRBJ1-1, the V gene TRBV18; D is perhaps TRBD1 (5 bases). The CDR3 totals 14 residues. Per germline, CDR1 KGHSH and CDR2 LQKENI. Trimming removed 3 bases from V and 3 bases from J, with 11 bases in between. CDR3 sequence reads: CASSPRGGDTEAFF. The DNA for the CDR3 is TGTGCCAGCTCACCCCGTGGGGGGGACACTGAAGCTTTCTTT.

In DNA form, the CDR3 reads TGTGCCAGCTCACCGACCAGGGACACTGAAGCTTTCTTT. Residues: CASSPTRDTEAFF. The chain carries TRBV18 and TRBJ1-1; weak D call: TRBD1 (5 bases). Trimming took off 3 bases at V and 3 bases at J, with 8 bases between the two ends. Germline V CDR1 and CDR2: KGHSH, LQKENI. The CDR3 is 13 residues long.

V and J are TRBV4-3 and TRBJ2-3; no reliable D call. Looked up from germline, CDR1 is LGHNA and CDR2 is YSLEER. The CDR3 runs to 15 residues. V was trimmed by 0 bases and J by 4 bases, leaving 11 bases between them. CDR3 region: CASSQDHSLADTQYF. The DNA for the CDR3 is TGCGCCAGCAGCCAAGATCATTCGTTAGCAGATACGCAGTATTTT.

This chain connects TRBV6-6 to TRBJ1-1; the D gene is possibly TRBD1 (6 bases). V lost 6 bases and J lost 3, with 14 bases in between. The germline gives CDR1 MNHNY, CDR2 SVGAGI (reference sequence). CDR3 length: 14 residues. DNA for the CDR3: TGTGCCAGCAGATCCACAGGGTCCTACACTGAAGCTTTCTTT. Its translation is CASRSTGSYTEAFF.

This clone was counted only a few times. This same CDR3 is encoded by further DNA sequences in the sample. This chain connects TRBV6-5 to TRBJ1-4; TRBD1 matches at 7 bases. J gave up 4 bases and V 6 bases, and 2 bases lay outside the gene matches. The CDR3 loop spans 13 amino acids. Germline V lookup: CDR1 MNHEY, CDR2 SVGAGI. For the CDR3, the DNA is TGTGCCAGCAGCGGACAGGTTAATGAAAAACTGTTTTTT. Protein product: CASSGQVNEKLFF.

This sequence joins TRBV25-1 and TRBJ2-3, with 11 bases lining up with TRBD2. Germline V gives CDR1 MGHDK, CDR2 SYGVNS. This CDR3 has 15 residues. The trim removed 3 bases at V and 3 bases at J, leaving 2 bases unmatched. The CDR3 loop reads CASSEGLAETDTQYF. CDR3 DNA sequence: TGTGCCAGCAGTGAGGGACTAGCGGAAACAGATACGCAGTATTTT. Full variable domain (outside the CDR3, taken from reference TRBV25-1 and TRBJ2-3): EADIYQTPRYLVIGTGKKITLECSQTMGHDKMYWYQQDPGMELHLIHYSYGVNSTEKGDLSSESTVSRIRTEHFPLTLESARPSHTSQYLCASSEGLAETDTQYFGPGTRLTVL.

The chain has TRBV28 and TRBJ2-7, with 8 bases aligning to TRBD1. The germline V gene encodes CDR1 MDHEN and CDR2 SYDVKM. V was pared by 11 bases and J by 6 bases, with 12 bases of the junction left unmatched. This CDR3 has 13 amino acids. The CDR3 is CACSAGTGVEQYF. DNA of the CDR3: TGTGCCTGCTCAGCCGGGACAGGTGTCGAGCAGTACTTC.

This clone was counted at least ten times. This sequence joins TRBV7-9 and TRBJ2-1, with 11 bases matching TRBD2. The CDR3 consists of 12 residues. Germline-derived CDR1 and CDR2 are SEHNR and FQNEAQ (reference sequence). The trim removed 5 bases at V and 13 bases at J, leaving 4 bases unmatched. CDR3 nucleotides: TGTGCCAGCAGCAATAGCGGGGGGGCCCAGTTCTTC. It translates to CASSNSGGAQFF.

Worth noting for this clone: The same CDR3 also results from other DNA sequences found in this sample. The chain is built from TRBV4-3 and TRBJ1-4; TRBD1 matches 7 bases. With 0 bases clipped from V and 8 bases from J, the junction kept 3 bases outside the gene matches. There are 14 residues in the CDR3. Germline V gene sequence: CDR1 LGHNA, CDR2 YSLEER. CDR3: CASSQDRGREKLFF. CDR3 bases: TGCGCCAGCAGCCAAGATAGGGGGCGGGAAAAACTGTTTTTT.

The CDR3 loop reads CAISGKGAGGYTF. As DNA, the CDR3 is TGTGCCATCAGTGGAAAGGGGGCCGGCGGCTACACCTTC. The J gene is TRBJ1-2, the V gene TRBV10-3, with 7 bases fitting TRBD1. V shed 4 bases and J 8 bases; nucleotides not matched to a gene: 7. CDR1 and CDR2 from the germline V gene are ENHRY and SYGVKD. The CDR3 runs 13 residues.

The gene calls are TRBV28 and TRBJ2-1, with D possibly matching TRBD1 (5 bases). The CDR3 sequence is 12 residues long. The V and J ends lost 9 bases and 6 bases respectively, with 12 bases between them. Germline values: CDR1 MDHEN, CDR2 SYDVKM. The CDR3 loop reads CASQVGANEQFF. DNA of the CDR3: TGTGCCAGTCAGGTTGGGGCCAATGAGCAGTTCTTC.

The chain is built from TRBV5-1 and TRBJ2-5; tentatively, D is TRBD2 (5 bases). V lost 8 bases to trimming and J lost 5 bases, with 19 bases between them. This CDR3 comprises 14 residues. Germline CDR1 SGHRS, CDR2 YFSETQ. Here the CDR3 DNA reads TGCGCCAGTAGGGCCGGGAACATGGAGGAGACCCAGTACTTC. It yields the protein CASRAGNMEETQYF. The whole variable domain, filled in from reference TRBV5-1 and TRBJ2-5, reads KAGVTQTPRYLIKTRGQQVTLSCSPISGHRSVSWYQQTPGQGLQFLFEYFSETQRNKGNFPGRFSGRQFSNSRSEMNVSTLELGDSALYLCASRAGNMEETQYFGPGTRLLVL.

The V and J genes are TRBV18 and TRBJ2-5; 8 positions agree with TRBD1. Losses at the gene ends were 4 bases for V and 2 bases for J; bases not matched to a gene: 12. The CDR3 extends over 17 amino acids. Germline loops: CDR1 KGHSH, CDR2 LQKENI. The CDR3 nucleotides are TGTGCCAGCTCACTGATGACAGGGGCGCCCGATCAAGAGACCCAGTACTTC. This encodes CASSLMTGAPDQETQYF. The full variable domain, completed using reference TRBV18 and TRBJ2-5, is NAGVMQNPRHLVRRRGQEARLRCSPMKGHSHVYWYRQLPEEGLKFMVYLQKENIIDESGMPKERFSAEFPKEGPSILRIQQVVRGDSAAYFCASSLMTGAPDQETQYFGPGTRLLVL.

This clone was seen more than once but under ten times. The V gene is TRBV5-1, the J gene TRBJ2-7; 8 bases are a match to TRBD2. V shed 5 bases and J 2 bases; nucleotides not matched to a gene: 6. Germline loops: CDR1 SGHRS, CDR2 YFSETQ. The CDR3 runs 14 residues. CDR3: CASRPSGPTYEQYF. The CDR3 DNA reads as TGCGCCAGCAGACCTAGCGGGCCGACCTACGAGCAGTACTTC.

V is TRBV29-1 and J is TRBJ2-3, with D maybe TRBD1 (6 bases). CDR1 is SQVTM and CDR2 is ANQGSEA in the germline V gene. V shed 2 bases and J shed 0 bases, with 21 bases lying between them. This CDR3 is built from 18 residues. CDR3 amino acids: CSVEKLAGARTSTDTQYF. In nucleotides, the CDR3 is TGCAGCGTTGAAAAATTGGCAGGGGCCCGGACTAGCACAGATACGCAGTATTTT.

The chain couples TRBV16 to TRBJ2-5, with 9 bases identical to TRBD2. This CDR3 spans 14 amino acids. Per the germline V gene, CDR1 is KGHSY and CDR2 is FQNENV. J was trimmed by 6 bases and V by 4 bases; bases with no gene match: 6. CDR3 DNA: TGTGCCAGCAGCCTACAGCGGGGGGAGCAGACCCAGTACTTC. Translating it yields CASSLQRGEQTQYF.

This clone was recorded a few times. V and J are TRBV14 and TRBJ2-7; no clear D. The germline CDR1 and CDR2 sequences are SGHDN and FVKESK. With 1 base removed from V and 12 bases from J, the gap between germline ends came to 13 bases. CDR3 length equals 12 residues. The chain's CDR3 is CASSQGLSDLYF. CDR3 bases: TGTGCCAGCAGCCAAGGTCTGTCGGACCTGTACTTC.

V usage is TRBV9 and J usage is TRBJ2-7; D call uncertain. Germline CDR1 reads SGDLS; CDR2 reads YYNGEE. V was cut by 4 bases and J by 2 bases, with 16 bases left in between. The CDR3 is 15 amino acids. The CDR3 bases are TGTGCCAGCAGCCCCCTCGGCGCGACGGCCTACGAGCAGTACTTC. This codes for CASSPLGATAYEQYF.

V and J are TRBV7-2 and TRBJ2-2; weak D call: TRBD2 (6 bases). The CDR3 runs to 15 residues. Looked up from germline, CDR1 is SGHTA and CDR2 is FQGNSA. Between the trimmed V and J ends, which lost 7 bases and 5 bases, there was a span of 17 bases. The CDR3 coding sequence is TGTGCCAGCAACCCAATTGGAGGGGATACCGGGGAGCTGTTTTTT. Its translation: CASNPIGGDTGELFF.

The chain has TRBV29-1 and TRBJ1-1; D is uncertain. Germline CDR1 is SQVTM and CDR2 is ANQGSEA. The CDR3 loop spans 13 amino acids. V lost 4 bases to trimming and J lost 0 bases, with 9 bases between them. The CDR3 loop reads CSVAYTLNTEAFF. CDR3 in DNA: TGCAGCGTTGCCTACACCTTGAACACTGAAGCTTTCTTT.

V gene TRBV19 combines with J gene TRBJ2-1, with 10 positions matching TRBD2. The CDR3 sequence is 14 residues long. The germline V gene encodes CDR1 LNHDA and CDR2 SQIVND (reference sequence). Trimming cost V 9 bases and J 8 bases; bases outside gene matches: 10. Here the CDR3 reads CASSDTSGVYEQFF. In DNA, the CDR3 is TGTGCCAGCTCGGATACTAGCGGGGTCTATGAGCAGTTCTTC.

This clone showed up just a few times. J is TRBJ1-6 and V is TRBV25-1, with TRBD1 matching 9 bases. Trimming cost V 4 bases and J 7 bases; bases outside gene matches: 5. CDR3 length equals 15 residues. The germline gives CDR1 MGHDK, CDR2 SYGVNS. The CDR3 nucleotides read TGTGCCAGCAGTGGTACCGGGACAGGGAATTCACCCCTCCACTTT. This codes for CASSGTGTGNSPLHF.